This T cell receptor beta chain was sequenced for a study of shared clonotypes between healthy human individuals. CD8 cells regarded as naive lacked CD45RO, were positively chosen for CCR7, and omitted terminally differentiated effector memory CD45RA+ cells. Produced via immunoSEQ multiplex PCR; TCRdb's table is partial and in-frame only. Of around 1.9 million clones in the sample, roughly 91% were seen once. This CDR3 is built from 11 residues. Germline lookup yields CDR1 SGHVS and CDR2 FQNEAQ. V was shortened by 6 bases and J by 10 bases, with 9 bases between the two germline ends. Sequenced material: naive CD8+ T cells from PBMCs. This clonotype was sampled from a man aged 18-30 years in good health. Some clones in this sample may be carry-over from other donors' samples. This chain connects TRBV7-8 to TRBJ2-2; no clear D. CDR3 residues: CASSYSEELFF. For the CDR3, the DNA is TGTGCCAGCAGTTATTCCGAGGAGCTGTTTTTT.